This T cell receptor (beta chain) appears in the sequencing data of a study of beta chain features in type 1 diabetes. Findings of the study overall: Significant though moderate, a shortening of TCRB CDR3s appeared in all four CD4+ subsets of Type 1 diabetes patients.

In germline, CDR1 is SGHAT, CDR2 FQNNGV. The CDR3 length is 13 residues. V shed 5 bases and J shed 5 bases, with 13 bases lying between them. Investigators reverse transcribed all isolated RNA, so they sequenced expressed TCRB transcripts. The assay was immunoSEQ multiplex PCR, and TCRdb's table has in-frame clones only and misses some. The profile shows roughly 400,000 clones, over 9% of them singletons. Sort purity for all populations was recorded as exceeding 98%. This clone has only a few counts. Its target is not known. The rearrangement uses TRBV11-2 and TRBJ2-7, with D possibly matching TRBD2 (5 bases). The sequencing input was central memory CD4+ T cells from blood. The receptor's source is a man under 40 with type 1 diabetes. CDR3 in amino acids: CASSTLRGNEQYF. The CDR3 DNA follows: TGTGCCAGCAGCACTCTTCGGGGAAACGAGCAGTACTTC. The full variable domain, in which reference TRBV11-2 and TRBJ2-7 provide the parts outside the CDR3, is EAGVAQSPRYKIIEKRQSVAFWCNPISGHATLYWYQQILGQGPKLLIQFQNNGVVDDSQLPKDRFSAERLKGVDSTLKIQPAKLEDSAVYLCASSTLRGNEQYFGPGTRLTVT.